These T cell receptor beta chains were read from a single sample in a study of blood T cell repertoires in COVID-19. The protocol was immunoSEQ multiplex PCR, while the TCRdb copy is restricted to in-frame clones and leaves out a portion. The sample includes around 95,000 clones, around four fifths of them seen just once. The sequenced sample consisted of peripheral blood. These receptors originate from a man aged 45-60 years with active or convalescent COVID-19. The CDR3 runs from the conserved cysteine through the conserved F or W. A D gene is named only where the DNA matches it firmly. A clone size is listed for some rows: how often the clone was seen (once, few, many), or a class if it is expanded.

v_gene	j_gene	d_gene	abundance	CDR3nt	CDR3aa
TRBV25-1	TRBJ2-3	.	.	TGTGCCAGCAGTGATTGGCCTAGCACAGATACGCAGTATTTT	CASSDWPSTDTQYF
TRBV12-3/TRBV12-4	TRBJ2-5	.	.	TGTGCCAGCAGTTCCGAAGAGACCCAGTACTTC	CASSSEETQYF
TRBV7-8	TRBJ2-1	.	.	TGTGCCAGCAGCTTAGACAGGGCGAGGGGGAATGAGCAGTTCTTC	CASSLDRARGNEQFF
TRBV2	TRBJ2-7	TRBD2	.	TGTGCCAGCAGTGCGCTTACTAGCGGAGGCGAGCAGTACTTC	CASSALTSGGEQYF
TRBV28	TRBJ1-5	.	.	TGTGCCAGCAGTCAGATCAGCCTGGCGGGCCAGCCCCAGCATTTT	CASSQISLAGQPQHF
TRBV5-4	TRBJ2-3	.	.	TGTGCCAGCAGCTTGGCCGGGTTAGCGGAGCAAACGCAGTATTTT	CASSLAGLAEQTQYF
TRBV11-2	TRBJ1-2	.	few	TGTGCCAGCAGCTTTGAGAGCTATGGCTACACCTTC	CASSFESYGYTF
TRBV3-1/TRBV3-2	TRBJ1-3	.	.	TGTGCCAGCAGCCAGAAAGGGGTGAACACCATATATTTT	CASSQKGVNTIYF
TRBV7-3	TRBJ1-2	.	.	TGTGCCAGCAGACCCCCAGATGGCTACACCTTC	CASRPPDGYTF
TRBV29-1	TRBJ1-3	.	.	TGCAGCGTTGATGATACAGGCTCTACTGGAAACACCATATATTTT	CSVDDTGSTGNTIYF
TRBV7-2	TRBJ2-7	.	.	TGTGCCAGCAGCGTTCAGTGGGAGTACGAGCAGTACTTC	CASSVQWEYEQYF
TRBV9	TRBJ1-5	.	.	TGTGCCAGCAGCCCGGGGGTTCAGAATCAGCCCCAGCATTTT	CASSPGVQNQPQHF
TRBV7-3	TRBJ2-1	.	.	TGTGCCAGCAGCTTTCGGGGGAGGACACTCTACAATGAGCAGTTCTTC	CASSFRGRTLYNEQFF
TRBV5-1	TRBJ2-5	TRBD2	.	TGCGCCAGCAGCGTGCGACTAGCGGGAGGGGAGACCCAGTACTTC	CASSVRLAGGETQYF
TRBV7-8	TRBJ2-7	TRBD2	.	TGTGCCAGCAGCTCCGGGGCGGGACTAGGCGTCCACGAGCAGTACTTC	CASSSGAGLGVHEQYF
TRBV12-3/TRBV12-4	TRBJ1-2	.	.	TGTGCCAGCAGTTTTGTAGAGGGTAGTGGCTACACCTTC	CASSFVEGSGYTF
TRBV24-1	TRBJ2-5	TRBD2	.	TGTGCCACCAGTGATTCAGTAAGACTAGCGGGAAGTAGGGAGACCCAGTACTTC	CATSDSVRLAGSRETQYF
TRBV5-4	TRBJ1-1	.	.	TGTGCCAGCAGCTTGGATGGCAGGGCAGGCACTGAAGCTTTCTTT	CASSLDGRAGTEAFF
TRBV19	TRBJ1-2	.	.	TGTGCCAGTACTACGCCGGCGGGTGCTAACTATGGCTACACCTTC	CASTTPAGANYGYTF
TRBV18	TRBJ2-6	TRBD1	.	TGTGCCAGCTCACCCCTCGACAGGGTAGCTAGCTCTGGGGCCAACGTCCTGACTTTC	CASSPLDRVASSGANVLTF
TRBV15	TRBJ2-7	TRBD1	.	TGTGCCACCAGCTCTAGCACAGGGGGATCCTACGAGCAGTACTTC	CATSSSTGGSYEQYF
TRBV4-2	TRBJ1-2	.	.	TGTGCCAGCAGCCAAGGCAGGGAGGAATATGGCTACACCTTC	CASSQGREEYGYTF
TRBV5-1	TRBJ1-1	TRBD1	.	TGCGCCAGCAGACTAACCTCGGGACAGATAAACACTGAAGCTTTCTTT	CASRLTSGQINTEAFF
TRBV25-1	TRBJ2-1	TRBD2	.	TGTGCCAGCAGTGTTGGGAGCGGGATAATCAATGAGCAGTTCTTC	CASSVGSGIINEQFF
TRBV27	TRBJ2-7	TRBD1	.	TGTGCCAGCAGTTCCGGGACAGGCCCCTACGAGCAGTACTTC	CASSSGTGPYEQYF
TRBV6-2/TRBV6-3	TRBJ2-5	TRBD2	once	TGTGCCAGCAGTACGCCGGGTCTAGCGGGGAACTTCCAAGAGACCCAGTACTTC	CASSTPGLAGNFQETQYF
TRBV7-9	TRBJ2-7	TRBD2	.	TGTGCCAGCAGCTTAGAATCGGGGGGTCGCGAGCAGTACTTC	CASSLESGGREQYF
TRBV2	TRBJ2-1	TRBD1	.	TGTGCCAGCACTAAGGAAGCAGGGGGCAATGAGCAGTTCTTC	CASTKEAGGNEQFF
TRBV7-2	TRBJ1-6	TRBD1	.	TGTGCCAGCAGCCTAGAACAGGGGAAAAATTCACCCCTCCACTTT	CASSLEQGKNSPLHF
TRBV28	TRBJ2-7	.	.	TGTGCCAGCAGTACTGTGGGACAAGGGGCCCAACGACTGTGGCAGTACTTC	CASSTVGQGAQRLWQYF
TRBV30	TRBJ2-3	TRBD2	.	TGTGCCTGGACACCTTTCGGGAGGGCGGATACGCAGTATTTT	CAWTPFGRADTQYF
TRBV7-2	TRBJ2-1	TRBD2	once	TGTGCCAGCAGCTTAGTTGAAGCGGGGAAGAATGAGCAGTTCTTC	CASSLVEAGKNEQFF
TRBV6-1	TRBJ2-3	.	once	TGTGCCAGCAGTGAGTCAACCCTAGGCACAGATACGCAGTATTTT	CASSESTLGTDTQYF
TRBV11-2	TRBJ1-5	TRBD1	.	TGTGCCAGCAGCTTAGGACAGGGGGCATGGCAGCCCCAGCATTTT	CASSLGQGAWQPQHF
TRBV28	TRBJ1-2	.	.	TGTGCCAGCAGACGACCTCAGGGGTCCCCAATTAACTATGGCTACACCTTC	CASRRPQGSPINYGYTF
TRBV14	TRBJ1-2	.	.	TGTGCCAGCAGCCAAGATCACACCTTGGACTATGGCTACACCTTC	CASSQDHTLDYGYTF
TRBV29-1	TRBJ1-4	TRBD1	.	TGCAGCGTTGGGACAGGGGTGGAAGAAAAACTGTTTTTT	CSVGTGVEEKLFF
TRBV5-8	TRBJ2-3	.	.	TGTGCCAGCAGCCCCAACGGGAGACCCACAGATACGCAGTATTTT	CASSPNGRPTDTQYF
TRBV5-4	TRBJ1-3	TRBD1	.	TGTGCCAGCAGCCGAACAGGGGTCAACTCTGGAAACACCATATATTTT	CASSRTGVNSGNTIYF
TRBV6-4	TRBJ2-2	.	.	TGTGCCAGCAGTCCCGGCCGAGGTCTCGGGGAGCTGTTTTTT	CASSPGRGLGELFF
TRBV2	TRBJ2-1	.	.	TGTGCCAGCAGTGAAGTGCTAGCCCCCACCGAGCAGTTCTTC	CASSEVLAPTEQFF
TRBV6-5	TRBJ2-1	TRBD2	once	TGTGCCAGCAGTCAAATGGGACTAGCGGACAATGAGCAGTTCTTC	CASSQMGLADNEQFF
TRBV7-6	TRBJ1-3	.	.	TGTGCCAGCAGCCCAGACATAGTCTCTGGAAACACCATATATTTT	CASSPDIVSGNTIYF
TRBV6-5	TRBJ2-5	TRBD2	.	TGTGCCAGCAGTTCCCCGGGACTAGCGGGAGAGACCCAGTACTTC	CASSSPGLAGETQYF
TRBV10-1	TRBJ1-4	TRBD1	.	TGCGCCAGCAGTGGAGGAACAGGGGGCCGTGAAAAACTGTTTTTT	CASSGGTGGREKLFF
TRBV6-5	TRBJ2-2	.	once	TGTGCCAGCAGTTACTCCAGGGTGAACACCGGGGAGCTGTTTTTT	CASSYSRVNTGELFF
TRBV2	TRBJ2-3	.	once	TGTGCCAGCAGATCTAGCGACAGAGGGTCAGATACGCAGTATTTT	CASRSSDRGSDTQYF
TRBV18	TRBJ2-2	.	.	TGTGCCAGCTCCACCCAGGGCCCGAACACCGGGGAGCTGTTTTTT	CASSTQGPNTGELFF
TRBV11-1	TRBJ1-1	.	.	TGTGCCAGCACACAGCAAATGAACACTGAAGCTTTCTTT	CASTQQMNTEAFF